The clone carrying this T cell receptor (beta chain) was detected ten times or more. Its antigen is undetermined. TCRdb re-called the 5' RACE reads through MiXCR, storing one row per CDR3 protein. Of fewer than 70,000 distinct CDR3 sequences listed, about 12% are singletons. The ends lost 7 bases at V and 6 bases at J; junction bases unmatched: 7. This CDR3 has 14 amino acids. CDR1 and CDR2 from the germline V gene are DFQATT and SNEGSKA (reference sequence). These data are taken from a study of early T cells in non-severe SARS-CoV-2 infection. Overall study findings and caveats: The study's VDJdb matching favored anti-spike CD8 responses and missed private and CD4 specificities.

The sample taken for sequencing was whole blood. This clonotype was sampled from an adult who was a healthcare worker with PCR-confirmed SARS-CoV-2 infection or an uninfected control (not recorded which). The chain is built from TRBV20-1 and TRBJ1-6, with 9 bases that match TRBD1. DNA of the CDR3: TGCAGTGTTCAACGACAGGGGGTTAATTCACCCCTCCACTTT. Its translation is CSVQRQGVNSPLHF.